The rows below give T cell receptor beta chains drawn from one sample of a study of blood T cell repertoires in COVID-19. Repertoires were generated with immunoSEQ multiplex PCR, while TCRdb's copy carries only in-frame clones and drops some. The profile shows around 210,000 clones, 70% to 90% of them singletons. Specimen: peripheral blood. These receptors all come from a woman in her 70s with acute or convalescent COVID-19. CDR3s include the opening cysteine and the closing phenylalanine or tryptophan. The D gene is left open where the match is weak. Size is omitted from some rows. Given values are once, few, many or a class for expanded clones.

TRBJ1-1,.,.,TRBV7-8,TGTGCCAGCAGCTTAATCCCGCGGCCCTTGAACACTGAAGCTTTCTTT,CASSLIPRPLNTEAFF
TRBJ2-7,TRBD1,.,TRBV27,TGTGCCAGCAGGGGACAGGGGATCGGCGAGCAGTACTTC,CASRGQGIGEQYF
TRBJ2-7,.,.,TRBV7-8,TGTGCCAGCAGCTTTAGTAGCTACGAGCAGTACTTC,CASSFSSYEQYF
TRBJ1-5,.,.,TRBV10-3,TGTGCCATCAGTGCAGGGGTCGGCAGCAATCAGCCCCAGCATTTT,CAISAGVGSNQPQHF
TRBJ1-5,.,.,TRBV12-5,TGTGCTAGTGGTTTGGAGTGGGGAGATCAGCCCCAGCATTTT,CASGLEWGDQPQHF
TRBJ2-3,.,.,TRBV10-2,TGCGCCAGCAGGGATCAAGTGTCGGGAGCCCTCCCTGCAGATACGCAGTATTTT,CASRDQVSGALPADTQYF
TRBJ1-3,.,.,TRBV7-8,TGTGCCAGCAGCTTAGTTGCACAGTTCTCTGGAAACACCATATATTTT,CASSLVAQFSGNTIYF
TRBJ2-7,TRBD1,.,TRBV6-5,TGTGCCAGCAGGTCGACAGGGTCCTCCTACGAGCAGTACTTC,CASRSTGSSYEQYF
TRBJ2-7,TRBD2,.,TRBV5-1,TGCGCCAGCAGCTTGGAAGGTTGGGGACTAGCGGATTTCTACGAGCAGTACTTC,CASSLEGWGLADFYEQYF
TRBJ1-2,TRBD1,.,TRBV6-5,TGTGCCAGCAGGTTATTGCAGGGGGGTTATGGCTACACCTTC,CASRLLQGGYGYTF
TRBJ2-1,TRBD1,few,TRBV10-2,TGCGCCAGCAGAGGACAGGGCACCTACAATGAGCAGTTCTTC,CASRGQGTYNEQFF